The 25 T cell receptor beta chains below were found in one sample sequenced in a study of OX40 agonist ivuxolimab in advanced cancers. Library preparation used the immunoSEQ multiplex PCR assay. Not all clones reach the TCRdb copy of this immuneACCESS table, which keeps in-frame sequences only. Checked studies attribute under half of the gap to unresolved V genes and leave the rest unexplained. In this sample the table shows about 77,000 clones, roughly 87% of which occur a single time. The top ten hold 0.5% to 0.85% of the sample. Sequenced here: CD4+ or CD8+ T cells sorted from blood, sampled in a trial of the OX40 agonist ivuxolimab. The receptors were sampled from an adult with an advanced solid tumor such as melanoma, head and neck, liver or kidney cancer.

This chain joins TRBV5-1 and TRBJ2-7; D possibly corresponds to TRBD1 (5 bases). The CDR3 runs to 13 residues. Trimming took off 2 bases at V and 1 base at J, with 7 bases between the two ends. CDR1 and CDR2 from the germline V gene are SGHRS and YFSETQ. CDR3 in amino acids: CASSFKGSYEQYF. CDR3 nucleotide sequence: TGCGCCAGCAGCTTTAAGGGGTCCTACGAGCAGTACTTC.

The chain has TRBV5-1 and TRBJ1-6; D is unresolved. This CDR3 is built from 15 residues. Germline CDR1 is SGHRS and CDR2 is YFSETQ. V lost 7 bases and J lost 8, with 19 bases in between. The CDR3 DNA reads TGCGCCAGCCGACACCCGGGGATACTTGATTCACCCCTCCACTTT. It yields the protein CASRHPGILDSPLHF. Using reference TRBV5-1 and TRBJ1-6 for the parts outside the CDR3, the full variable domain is KAGVTQTPRYLIKTRGQQVTLSCSPISGHRSVSWYQQTPGQGLQFLFEYFSETQRNKGNFPGRFSGRQFSNSRSEMNVSTLELGDSALYLCASRHPGILDSPLHFGNGTRLTVT.

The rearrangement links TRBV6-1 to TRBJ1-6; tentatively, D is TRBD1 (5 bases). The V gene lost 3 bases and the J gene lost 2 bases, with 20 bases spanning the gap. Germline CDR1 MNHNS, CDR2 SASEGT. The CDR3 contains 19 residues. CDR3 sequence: CASSDISRSRVTYNSPLHF. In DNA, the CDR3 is TGTGCCAGCAGTGATATATCCAGGTCCAGGGTAACCTATAATTCACCCCTCCACTTT.

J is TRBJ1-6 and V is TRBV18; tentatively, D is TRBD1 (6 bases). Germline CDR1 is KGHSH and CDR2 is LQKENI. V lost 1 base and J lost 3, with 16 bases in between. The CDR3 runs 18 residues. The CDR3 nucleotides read TGTGCCAGCTCACCACTCGAGATGGCAGGGGTCTATAATTCACCCCTCCACTTT. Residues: CASSPLEMAGVYNSPLHF.

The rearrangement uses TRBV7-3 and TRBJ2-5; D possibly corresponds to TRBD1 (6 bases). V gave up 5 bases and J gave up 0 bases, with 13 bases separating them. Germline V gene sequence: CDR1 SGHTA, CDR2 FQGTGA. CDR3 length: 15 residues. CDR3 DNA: TGTGCCAGCAGCGCTACAGGGTACTACCAAGAGACCCAGTACTTC. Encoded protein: CASSATGYYQETQYF.

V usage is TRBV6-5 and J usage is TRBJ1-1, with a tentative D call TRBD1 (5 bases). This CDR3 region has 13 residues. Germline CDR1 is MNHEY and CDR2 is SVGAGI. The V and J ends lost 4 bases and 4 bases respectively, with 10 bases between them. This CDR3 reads CASSSGRATEAFF. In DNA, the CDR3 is TGTGCCAGCAGTTCAGGGCGGGCCACTGAAGCTTTCTTT.

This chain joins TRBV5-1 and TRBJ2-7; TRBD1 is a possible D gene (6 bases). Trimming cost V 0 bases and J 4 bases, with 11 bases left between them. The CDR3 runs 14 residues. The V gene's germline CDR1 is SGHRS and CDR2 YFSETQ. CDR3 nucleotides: TGCGCCAGCAGCTTGGACCCAGGGGCTTACGAGCAGTACTTC. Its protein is CASSLDPGAYEQYF.

The CDR3 is CASSPARVVDTGELFF. The CDR3, as DNA: TGTGCCAGCAGCCCAGCGAGGGTCGTGGACACCGGGGAGCTGTTTTTT. The chain links TRBV7-2 to TRBJ2-2; TRBD2 might be the D (5 bases). V lost 5 bases and J lost 3, with 16 bases in between. Germline V gives CDR1 SGHTA, CDR2 FQGNSA. This CDR3 is 16 amino acids long.

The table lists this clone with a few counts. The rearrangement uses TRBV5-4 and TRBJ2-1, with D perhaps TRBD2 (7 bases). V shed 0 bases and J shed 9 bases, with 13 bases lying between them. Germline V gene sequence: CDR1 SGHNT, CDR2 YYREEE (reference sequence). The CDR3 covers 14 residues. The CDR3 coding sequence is TGTGCCAGCAGCTTGGTTGCGGGGGCCACTGAGCAGTTCTTC. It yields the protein CASSLVAGATEQFF.

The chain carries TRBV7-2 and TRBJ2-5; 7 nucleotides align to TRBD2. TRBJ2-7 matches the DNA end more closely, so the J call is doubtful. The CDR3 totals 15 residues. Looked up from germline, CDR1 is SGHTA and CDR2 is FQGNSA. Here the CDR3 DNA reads TGTGCCAGCAGCTTTCCGGCTAGCGGACCGTACGAGCAGTACTTC. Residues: CASSFPASGPYEQYF.

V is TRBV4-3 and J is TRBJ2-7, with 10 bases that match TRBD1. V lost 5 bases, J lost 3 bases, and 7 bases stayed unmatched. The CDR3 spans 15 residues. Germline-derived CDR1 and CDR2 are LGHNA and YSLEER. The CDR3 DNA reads TGCGCCAGCAGCACCCAGACAGGGGGCATCTACGAGCAGTACTTC. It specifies CASSTQTGGIYEQYF.

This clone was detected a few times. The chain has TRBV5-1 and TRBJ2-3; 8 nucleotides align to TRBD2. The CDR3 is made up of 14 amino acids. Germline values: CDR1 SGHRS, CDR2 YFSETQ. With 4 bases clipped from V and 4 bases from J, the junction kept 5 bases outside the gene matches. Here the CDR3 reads CASSAGGMADTQYF. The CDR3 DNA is TGCGCCAGCAGCGCGGGGGGCATGGCAGATACGCAGTATTTT.

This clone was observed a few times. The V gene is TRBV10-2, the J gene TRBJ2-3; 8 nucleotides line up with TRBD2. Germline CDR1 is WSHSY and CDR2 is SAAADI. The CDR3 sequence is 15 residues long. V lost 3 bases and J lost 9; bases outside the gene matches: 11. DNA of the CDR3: TGCGCCAGCAGTGAATCGGCGGGGGGCCTTGGGACGCAGTATTTT. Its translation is CASSESAGGLGTQYF.

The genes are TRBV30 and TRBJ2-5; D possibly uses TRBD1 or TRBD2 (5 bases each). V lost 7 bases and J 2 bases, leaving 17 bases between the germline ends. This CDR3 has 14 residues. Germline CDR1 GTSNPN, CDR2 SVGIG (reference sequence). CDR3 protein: CASNPGTRQETQYF. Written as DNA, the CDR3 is TGTGCCTCAAACCCAGGGACGCGTCAAGAGACCCAGTACTTC.

In nucleotides, the CDR3 is TGTGCCAGCAGCCGCGGGACGGTGGAGACCCAGTACTTC. This gives the protein CASSRGTVETQYF. This rearrangement joins TRBV7-9 to TRBJ2-5, with D maybe TRBD2 (6 bases). This CDR3 contains 13 residues. Trimming removed 5 bases at V and 5 bases at J, with 12 bases between. Germline V lookup: CDR1 SEHNR, CDR2 FQNEAQ (reference sequence).

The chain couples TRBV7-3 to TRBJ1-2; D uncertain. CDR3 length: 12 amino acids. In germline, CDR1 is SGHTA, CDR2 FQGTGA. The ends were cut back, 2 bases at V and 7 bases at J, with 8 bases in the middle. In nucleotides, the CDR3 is TGTGCCAGCAGCTTAGATTTCGCTGGCTACACCTTC. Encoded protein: CASSLDFAGYTF.

CDR3 nucleotide sequence: TGCGCCAGCAGCTTCCAGGGAGGCATCGAGCAGTACTTC. Translated: CASSFQGGIEQYF. The gene calls are TRBV5-1 and TRBJ2-7; perhaps TRBD2 as D (6 bases). The CDR3 length is 13 residues. Per germline, CDR1 SGHRS and CDR2 YFSETQ. V lost 2 bases to trimming and J lost 6 bases, with 12 bases between them.

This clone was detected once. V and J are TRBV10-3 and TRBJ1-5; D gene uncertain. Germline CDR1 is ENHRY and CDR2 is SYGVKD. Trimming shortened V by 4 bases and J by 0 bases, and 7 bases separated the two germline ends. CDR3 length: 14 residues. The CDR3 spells CAISGADSNQPQHF. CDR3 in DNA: TGTGCCATCAGTGGAGCAGATAGCAATCAGCCCCAGCATTTT.

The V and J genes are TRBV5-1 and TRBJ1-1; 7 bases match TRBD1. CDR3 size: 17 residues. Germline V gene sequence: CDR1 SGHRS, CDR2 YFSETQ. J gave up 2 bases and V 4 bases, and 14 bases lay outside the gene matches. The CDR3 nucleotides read TGCGCCAGCAGCCATAATTATCGGACAGGACGTAACACTGAAGCTTTCTTT. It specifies CASSHNYRTGRNTEAFF.

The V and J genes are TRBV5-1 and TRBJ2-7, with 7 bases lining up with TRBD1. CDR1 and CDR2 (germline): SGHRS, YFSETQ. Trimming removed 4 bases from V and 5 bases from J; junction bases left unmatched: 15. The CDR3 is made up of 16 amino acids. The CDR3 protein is CASSLGTASILDEQYF. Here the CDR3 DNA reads TGCGCCAGCAGCCTAGGGACAGCCTCGATCCTGGACGAGCAGTACTTC.

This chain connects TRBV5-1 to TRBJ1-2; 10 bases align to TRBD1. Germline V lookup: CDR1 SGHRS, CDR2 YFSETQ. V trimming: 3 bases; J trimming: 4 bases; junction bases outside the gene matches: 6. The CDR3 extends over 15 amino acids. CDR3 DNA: TGCGCCAGCAGCTGGGGGACAGGGGAAGGCTATGGCTACACCTTC. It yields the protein CASSWGTGEGYGYTF.

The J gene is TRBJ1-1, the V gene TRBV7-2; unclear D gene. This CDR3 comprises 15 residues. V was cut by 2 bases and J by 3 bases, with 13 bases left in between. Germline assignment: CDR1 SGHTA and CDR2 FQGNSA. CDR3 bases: TGTGCCAGCAGCTTAAGGTCTGGGAGGGACACTGAAGCTTTCTTT. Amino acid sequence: CASSLRSGRDTEAFF.

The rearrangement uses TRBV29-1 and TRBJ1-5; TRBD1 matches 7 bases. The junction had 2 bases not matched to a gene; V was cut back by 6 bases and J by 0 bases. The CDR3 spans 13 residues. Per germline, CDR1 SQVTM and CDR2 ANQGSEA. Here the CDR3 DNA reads TGCAGCGTGGGGACAGCTAGCAATCAGCCCCAGCATTTT. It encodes CSVGTASNQPQHF. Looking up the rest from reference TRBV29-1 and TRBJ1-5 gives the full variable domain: SAVISQKPSRDICQRGTSLTIQCQVDSQVTMMFWYRQQPGQSLTLIATANQGSEATYESGFVIDKFPISRPNLTFSTLTVSNMSPEDSSIYLCSVGTASNQPQHFGDGTRLSIL.

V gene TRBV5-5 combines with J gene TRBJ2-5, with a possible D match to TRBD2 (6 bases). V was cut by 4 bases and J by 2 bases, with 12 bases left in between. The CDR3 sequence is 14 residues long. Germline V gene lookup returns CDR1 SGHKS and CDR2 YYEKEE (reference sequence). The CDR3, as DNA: TGTGCCAGCAGCCCTCCCCGGGAGCAAGAGACCCAGTACTTC. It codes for CASSPPREQETQYF.

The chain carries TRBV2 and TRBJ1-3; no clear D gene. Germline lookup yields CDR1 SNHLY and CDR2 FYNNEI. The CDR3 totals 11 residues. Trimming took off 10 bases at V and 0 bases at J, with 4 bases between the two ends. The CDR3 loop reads CATDSGNTIYF. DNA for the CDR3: TGTGCCACCGACTCTGGAAACACCATATATTTT.